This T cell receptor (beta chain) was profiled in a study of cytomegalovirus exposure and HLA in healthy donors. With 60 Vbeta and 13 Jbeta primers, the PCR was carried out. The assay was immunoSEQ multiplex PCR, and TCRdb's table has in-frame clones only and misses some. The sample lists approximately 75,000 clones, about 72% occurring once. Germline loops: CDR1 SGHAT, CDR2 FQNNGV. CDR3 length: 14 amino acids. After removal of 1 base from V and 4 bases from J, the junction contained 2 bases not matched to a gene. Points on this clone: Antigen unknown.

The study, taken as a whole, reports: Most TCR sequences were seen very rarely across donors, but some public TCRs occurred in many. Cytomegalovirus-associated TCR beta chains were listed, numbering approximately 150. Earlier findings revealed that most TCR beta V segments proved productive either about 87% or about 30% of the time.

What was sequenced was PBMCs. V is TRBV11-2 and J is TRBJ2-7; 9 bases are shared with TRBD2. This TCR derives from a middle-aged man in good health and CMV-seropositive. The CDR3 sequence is CASSLGGGGYEQYF. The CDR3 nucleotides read TGTGCCAGCAGCTTAGGCGGGGGGGGTTACGAGCAGTACTTC. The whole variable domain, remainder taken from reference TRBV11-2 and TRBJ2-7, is EAGVAQSPRYKIIEKRQSVAFWCNPISGHATLYWYQQILGQGPKLLIQFQNNGVVDDSQLPKDRFSAERLKGVDSTLKIQPAKLEDSAVYLCASSLGGGGYEQYFGPGTRLTVT.